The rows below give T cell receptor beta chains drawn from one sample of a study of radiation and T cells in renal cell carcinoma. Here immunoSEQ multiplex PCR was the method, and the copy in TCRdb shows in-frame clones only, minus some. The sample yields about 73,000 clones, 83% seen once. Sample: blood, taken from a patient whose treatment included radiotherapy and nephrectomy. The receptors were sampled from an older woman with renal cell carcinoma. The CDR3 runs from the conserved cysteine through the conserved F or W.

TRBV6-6 CASSYGGEKLFF
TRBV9 CASSSPDRERNTEAFF
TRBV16 CASSLTAGGLDTQYF
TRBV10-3 CATGRNTGELFF
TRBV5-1 CASSLAPDRGETQYF
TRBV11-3 CASRKRGYTF
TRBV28 CASSSGGQDNSPLHF
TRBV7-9 CASSLDYTSEETQYF
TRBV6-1 CASSEMRGQGYEQYF
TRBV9 CASSAPRDSGASSYEQYF
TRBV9 CASSVLTSGRAGELFF
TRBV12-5 CASLSCETQYF
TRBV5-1 CASSFATGVADTQYF
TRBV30 CAWSVTGDTGEQYF
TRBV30 CAWSNGLAGYEQYF
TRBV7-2 CASSWGGQQHYEQYF
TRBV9 CASSPRGAATNEKLFF
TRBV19 CASSIGGGPPGTEAFF
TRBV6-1 CASSEGPSAGQPQHF
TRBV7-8 CASSLAGGPGQETQYF
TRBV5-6 CASSAQFERNQPQHF
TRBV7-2 CASSLTRTGFYF
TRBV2 CASSYPSSAGGTDTQYF
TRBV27 CASSFGRNQPQHF
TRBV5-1 CASSISDDEQFF
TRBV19 CASSMSRASYEQYF
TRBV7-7 CASSRDRGTSNEQFF
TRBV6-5 CASSYSPAKNIQYF